One sample yielded the 32 T cell receptor beta chains listed below, sequenced in a study of blood T cell repertoires in COVID-19. TCRdb keeps only in-frame clones here, not all; method: immunoSEQ multiplex PCR. The sample includes about 370,000 clones, around 90% seen only once; the top ten take about 7%. The sample consisted of peripheral blood. These receptors came from a man aged 18 to 29 with active or convalescent COVID-19.

This chain joins TRBV28 and TRBJ2-7, with 8 bases that match TRBD2. The germline gives CDR1 MDHEN, CDR2 SYDVKM. The V and J ends lost 6 bases and 2 bases, in that order; junction bases with no gene match: 9. The CDR3 extends over 15 amino acids. The CDR3 DNA sequence: TGTGCCAGCAGCCTAGGGCTAGCGGGTACCTACGAGCAGTACTTC. Translated: CASSLGLAGTYEQYF.

The rearrangement joins TRBV27 to TRBJ1-6, with 7 bases aligning to TRBD1. CDR1 and CDR2 (germline): MNHEY, SMNVEV (reference sequence). The J segment lost 10 bases and the V segment lost 1 base, leaving 7 bases of the junction unmatched. The CDR3 sequence is 15 residues long. The CDR3 loop reads CASSLLPGGGSPLHF. DNA of the CDR3: TGTGCCAGCAGTTTATTGCCAGGGGGAGGCTCACCCCTCCACTTT.

The genes are TRBV5-1 and TRBJ2-1; D might be TRBD1 (6 bases). V was cut by 3 bases and J by 6 bases, with 16 bases left in between. Germline V gene sequence: CDR1 SGHRS, CDR2 YFSETQ. This CDR3 is built from 15 residues. Here the CDR3 reads CASSYSGDRGNEQFF. The DNA for the CDR3 is TGCGCCAGCAGCTACTCAGGGGATAGGGGCAATGAGCAGTTCTTC. Drawing the rest from reference TRBV5-1 and TRBJ2-1, the complete variable domain is KAGVTQTPRYLIKTRGQQVTLSCSPISGHRSVSWYQQTPGQGLQFLFEYFSETQRNKGNFPGRFSGRQFSNSRSEMNVSTLELGDSALYLCASSYSGDRGNEQFFGPGTRLTVL.

CDR3: CASSLQGGDTQYF. The DNA for the CDR3 is TGTGCCAGCAGTTTACAAGGGGGAGATACGCAGTATTTT. This chain joins TRBV28 and TRBJ2-3, with a possible D match to TRBD1 (6 bases). The germline CDR1 and CDR2 sequences are MDHEN and SYDVKM. The V and J ends lost 2 bases and 5 bases respectively, with 8 bases between them. This CDR3 has 13 amino acids.

Comment on this clone: Other DNA variants within this sample encode the same CDR3. The chain carries TRBV3-1 (or the pseudogene TRBV3-2) and TRBJ1-3, with D possibly matching TRBD1 (5 bases). The V and J ends lost 4 bases and 4 bases respectively, with 11 bases between them. CDR1 and CDR2 from the germline V gene are LGHDT and YNNKEL (reference sequence). The CDR3 spans 14 residues. In DNA, the CDR3 is TGTGCCAGCAGCCTCGGGGGTTCCGGAAACACCATATATTTT. Its translation is CASSLGGSGNTIYF.

The V gene is TRBV4-3, the J gene TRBJ1-6; D unresolved. Germline V gene lookup returns CDR1 LGHNA and CDR2 YSLEER. Trimming removed 1 base from V and 4 bases from J, with 5 bases in between. This CDR3 contains 14 residues. CDR3 in amino acids: CASSQVQYNSPLHF. The CDR3 nucleotides are TGCGCCAGCAGCCAAGTACAGTATAATTCACCCCTCCACTTT.

The chain couples TRBV11-2 to TRBJ1-1; D remains unclear. The ends were cut back, 8 bases at V and 7 bases at J, with 11 bases in the middle. Germline CDR1 reads SGHAT; CDR2 reads FQNNGV. This CDR3 contains 11 residues. The CDR3 DNA reads TGTGCCAGCCGTCGCGGGGTTGAAGCTTTCTTT. Encoded protein: CASRRGVEAFF.

This chain connects TRBV7-9 to TRBJ2-5; perhaps TRBD2 as D (6 bases). V dropped 3 bases and J dropped 2 bases, with 10 bases sitting between them. Looked up from germline, CDR1 is SEHNR and CDR2 is FQNEAQ (reference sequence). The CDR3 totals 14 residues. CDR3 sequence reads: CASSFSSGQETQYF. The CDR3 nucleotides read TGTGCCAGCAGCTTCAGTAGCGGACAAGAGACCCAGTACTTC.

V is TRBV29-1 and J is TRBJ2-3; D unresolved. The CDR3 runs to 11 residues. CDR1 is SQVTM and CDR2 is ANQGSEA in the germline V gene. Trimming stripped 5 bases from V and 6 bases from J, with 9 bases between. CDR3 sequence reads: CSVLLSDTQYF. In nucleotides, the CDR3 is TGCAGCGTTCTCTTGAGTGATACGCAGTATTTT.

This clone has more than one count but fewer than ten. The chain combines TRBV5-6 with TRBJ1-6, with D possibly TRBD1 on 5 matching bases. The CDR3 contains 12 residues. V was shortened by 3 bases and J by 13 bases, with 11 bases between the two germline ends. Germline V CDR1 and CDR2: SGHDT, YYEEEE. CDR3 sequence: CASSWGENPLHF. As DNA, the CDR3 is TGTGCCAGCAGCTGGGGGGAAAACCCCCTCCACTTT.

The V call is TRBV23-1, the J call TRBJ2-5; D is possibly TRBD1 (6 bases). Being an ORF, TRBV23-1 has a function that is uncertain. The CDR3 length is 13 residues. Trimming pared 6 bases from V and 5 bases from J, leaving 13 bases between. CDR3: CASSPQGLETQYF. CDR3 DNA: TGCGCCAGCAGCCCACAGGGATTGGAGACCCAGTACTTC.

J is TRBJ2-1 and V is TRBV29-1; tentative D call: TRBD1 (6 bases). The CDR3 is made up of 12 amino acids. From germline, CDR1 is SQVTM and CDR2 ANQGSEA. V shed 6 bases and J shed 9 bases, with 15 bases lying between them. The CDR3 DNA follows: TGCAGCGTCGGAATAACAGGGTTTGAGCAGTTCTTC. Its protein product is CSVGITGFEQFF.

The genes are TRBV18 and TRBJ1-2, with 8 bases identical to TRBD1. CDR3 length: 14 amino acids. Trimming took 5 bases from V and 4 from J; bases not matched to a gene: 6. Germline assignment: CDR1 KGHSH and CDR2 LQKENI. The CDR3 loop is CASSVGQGPYGYTF. For the CDR3, the DNA is TGTGCCAGCTCAGTCGGACAGGGTCCCTATGGCTACACCTTC.

The chain has TRBV28 and TRBJ1-6; D unclear. The CDR3 runs 12 residues. CDR1 and CDR2 (germline): MDHEN, SYDVKM. Trimming cost V 4 bases and J 15 bases, with 13 bases left between them. The CDR3 is CASSSERRGLHF. The CDR3 nucleotides read TGTGCCAGCAGTTCTGAGCGGCGGGGCCTCCACTTT.

The V and J genes are TRBV7-9 and TRBJ1-5; 8 bases agree with TRBD1. J lost 3 bases, V lost 4 bases, and 8 bases had no gene match. CDR1 and CDR2 (germline): SEHNR, FQNEAQ (reference sequence). The CDR3 is made up of 16 amino acids. The CDR3 DNA is TGTGCCAGCAGCTCTGACAGGGGTAGGATCAATCAGCCCCAGCATTTT. Amino acids: CASSSDRGRINQPQHF.

This clone was recorded only once. J is TRBJ2-5 and V is TRBV11-2; D might be TRBD1 (6 bases). Trimming removed 0 bases from V and 6 bases from J, with 14 bases in between. CDR3 length: 15 amino acids. CDR1 SGHAT and CDR2 FQNNGV come from the germline V gene. CDR3 in DNA: TGTGCCAGCAGCTTAGAGACAACAGGGTTGCAGACCCAGTACTTC. Protein sequence: CASSLETTGLQTQYF. Filled out from reference TRBV11-2 and TRBJ2-5, the complete variable domain reads EAGVAQSPRYKIIEKRQSVAFWCNPISGHATLYWYQQILGQGPKLLIQFQNNGVVDDSQLPKDRFSAERLKGVDSTLKIQPAKLEDSAVYLCASSLETTGLQTQYFGPGTRLLVL.

The genes are TRBV11-3 and TRBJ1-1; 10 nucleotides match TRBD1. V dropped 5 bases and J dropped 1; count of bases not matched to a gene: 7. Germline lookup yields CDR1 SGHNT and CDR2 YENEEA. There are 16 residues in the CDR3. CDR3 residues: CASSPGQGKENTEAFF. CDR3 nucleotide sequence: TGTGCCAGCAGCCCGGGACAGGGGAAGGAGAACACTGAAGCTTTCTTT.

In DNA, the CDR3 is TGTGCCAGCAGTCGACAGTACCAAGAGACCCAGTACTTC. Its protein product is CASSRQYQETQYF. The chain combines TRBV2 with TRBJ2-5; TRBD1 is a possible D gene (5 bases). CDR1 SNHLY and CDR2 FYNNEI come from the germline V gene. The CDR3 consists of 13 residues. Deletions cut 5 bases from V and 0 bases from J, with 7 bases between.

The chain is built from TRBV6-5 and TRBJ1-5, with 7 bases that match TRBD1. Trimming at V came to 0 bases and at J to 2 bases, leaving 4 bases not matched to a gene. Looked up from germline, CDR1 is MNHEY and CDR2 is SVGAGI. This CDR3 contains 16 residues. The CDR3 DNA sequence: TGTGCCAGCAGTTACTCGAGCCAGGGGGGCAATCAGCCCCAGCATTTT. It specifies CASSYSSQGGNQPQHF.

V usage is TRBV28 and J usage is TRBJ1-5, with TRBD1 as a possible D gene (6 bases). Germline V gives CDR1 MDHEN, CDR2 SYDVKM. The germline V and J ends were trimmed by 6 bases and 7 bases, with 10 bases remaining between them. The CDR3 is 12 amino acids. The CDR3 nucleotides are TGTGCCAGCAGCTGGGGGCTCCAGCCCCAGCATTTT. Protein: CASSWGLQPQHF.

V is TRBV24-1 and J is TRBJ2-3; 7 bases fit TRBD1. There are 16 residues in the CDR3. Per the germline V gene, CDR1 is KGHDR and CDR2 is SFDVKD. J gave up 2 bases and V 4 bases, and 8 bases lay outside the gene matches. CDR3 nucleotides: TGTGCCACCAGTGACCCTAGACAGGGCTACACAGATACGCAGTATTTT. As protein: CATSDPRQGYTDTQYF.

The chain combines TRBV2 with TRBJ1-6, with TRBD1 as a possible D gene (5 bases). The CDR3 has 16 residues. Germline lookup yields CDR1 SNHLY and CDR2 FYNNEI. Deletions cut 7 bases from V and 0 bases from J, with 13 bases between. CDR3 DNA sequence: TGTGCCAGCATTACTGACAGAAGCTCCTATAATTCACCCCTCCACTTT. Translating it yields CASITDRSSYNSPLHF.

The genes are TRBV29-1 and TRBJ2-1; 8 nucleotides line up with TRBD1. The CDR3 totals 15 residues. The V and J ends lost 2 bases and 9 bases, in that order; junction bases with no gene match: 12. Germline lookup yields CDR1 SQVTM and CDR2 ANQGSEA. This CDR3 reads CSVESRTGIRGEQFF. Here the CDR3 DNA reads TGCAGCGTTGAATCCAGGACAGGGATACGTGGTGAGCAGTTCTTC.

About this clone: The same CDR3 can be traced to other DNA sequences in this sample. The rearrangement joins TRBV27 to TRBJ1-5, with D possibly matching TRBD1 (6 bases). Trimming took off 3 bases at V and 6 bases at J, with 12 bases between the two ends. Germline loops: CDR1 MNHEY, CDR2 SMNVEV (reference sequence). The CDR3 totals 14 residues. The CDR3 region is CASSFRGAGQPQHF. The CDR3 DNA is TGTGCCAGCAGTTTCCGGGGGGCAGGTCAGCCCCAGCATTTT.

The chain is built from TRBV5-6 and TRBJ1-1; weak D call: TRBD1 (5 bases). V lost 7 bases to trimming and J lost 4 bases, with 17 bases between them. This CDR3 is 14 amino acids long. The germline CDR1 and CDR2 sequences are SGHDT and YYEEEE. In DNA, the CDR3 is TGTGCCAGCCGACGGGGGGGACTAGGCACTGAAGCTTTCTTT. Translated: CASRRGGLGTEAFF.

This rearrangement joins TRBV5-8 to TRBJ2-7; 11 bases are a match to TRBD1. V shed 5 bases and J 4 bases; nucleotides not matched to a gene: 5. The germline gives CDR1 SGHTS, CDR2 YDEGEE. This CDR3 spans 14 amino acids. The CDR3 spells CASRPGQGVYEQYF. For the CDR3, the DNA is TGTGCCAGCAGACCGGGACAGGGGGTTTACGAGCAGTACTTC.

The rearrangement uses TRBV24-1 and TRBJ1-5; no reliable D call. The CDR3 extends over 14 amino acids. Germline V gene sequence: CDR1 KGHDR, CDR2 SFDVKD. V was shortened by 3 bases and J by 7 bases, with 12 bases between the two germline ends. The CDR3: CATSDAPGKQPQHF. The CDR3 DNA reads as TGTGCCACCAGTGATGCCCCAGGAAAACAGCCCCAGCATTTT.

The chain joins TRBV30 to TRBJ1-5, with a weak D call TRBD1 (5 bases). This CDR3 is 13 amino acids long. The germline V and J ends were trimmed by 0 bases and 6 bases, with 9 bases remaining between them. Per germline, CDR1 GTSNPN and CDR2 SVGIG (reference sequence). As DNA, the CDR3 is TGTGCCTGGAGTGTAGGGGAGGCTCAGCCCCAGCATTTT. This translates into CAWSVGEAQPQHF.

This clone came up once. V gene TRBV29-1 combines with J gene TRBJ2-7; TRBD1 matches at 9 bases. With 7 bases clipped from V and 1 base from J, the junction kept 11 bases outside the gene matches. CDR1 is SQVTM, CDR2 ANQGSEA, per germline. The CDR3 runs to 15 residues. CDR3 sequence (DNA): TGCAGCGGGAAAAGATCGACAGGGGGTTCCTACGAGCAGTACTTC. It specifies CSGKRSTGGSYEQYF.

The chain joins TRBV19 to TRBJ1-6; weak D call: TRBD1 (6 bases). V was trimmed by 5 bases and J by 5 bases, leaving 10 bases between them. CDR1 and CDR2 from the germline V gene are LNHDA and SQIVND (reference sequence). The length of the CDR3 is 14 residues. Here the CDR3 reads CASSVRGNNSPLHF. The CDR3 DNA reads TGTGCCAGTAGTGTCAGGGGTAATAATTCACCCCTCCACTTT.

The rearrangement links TRBV7-9 to TRBJ1-1; D may be TRBD1 (6 bases). V gave up 3 bases and J gave up 4 bases, with 15 bases separating them. Per the germline V gene, CDR1 is SEHNR and CDR2 is FQNEAQ (reference sequence). The CDR3 runs 15 residues. The CDR3 loop is CASSFVLAGATEAFF. For the CDR3, the DNA is TGTGCCAGCAGCTTCGTTCTCGCAGGGGCCACTGAAGCTTTCTTT.

The V gene is TRBV27, the J gene TRBJ2-1; TRBD2 agrees at 10 bases. Germline V gives CDR1 MNHEY, CDR2 SMNVEV (reference sequence). Germline trimming cut 8 bases from V and 0 bases from J; bases unmatched to any gene: 4. CDR3 length equals 15 residues. The CDR3 protein is CASGTSGASYNEQFF. DNA for the CDR3: TGTGCCAGCGGAACTAGCGGGGCCTCCTACAATGAGCAGTTCTTC.